Following are 19 T cell receptor beta chains from one sample sequenced in a study of blood T cell repertoires in COVID-19. Produced via immunoSEQ multiplex PCR; TCRdb's table is partial and in-frame only. Among more than 200,000 clones listed, roughly 90% were seen once. Sequenced material: PBMCs or T cells enriched from blood (not recorded which). The receptors here all came from a woman under 40 who had recovered from COVID-19.

The chain is built from TRBV9 and TRBJ1-2; no reliable D call. The germline V and J ends were trimmed by 0 bases and 5 bases, with 23 bases remaining between them. CDR3 length: 18 residues. CDR1 is SGDLS and CDR2 is YYNGEE in the germline V gene. In DNA, the CDR3 is TGTGCCAGCAGCGTAGAGCCAACAATAGGAGGCCGTGGGTATGGCTACACCTTC. It specifies CASSVEPTIGGRGYGYTF.

The V gene is TRBV7-9, the J gene TRBJ2-7; weak D call: TRBD1 (6 bases). This CDR3 has 12 amino acids. Trimming took 5 bases from V and 6 from J, leaving 11 bases between them. The germline V gene encodes CDR1 SEHNR and CDR2 FQNEAQ (reference sequence). The CDR3 here is CASSPTGFEQYF. CDR3 bases: TGTGCCAGCAGCCCAACAGGGTTCGAGCAGTACTTC.

In regard to this clone: Other DNA sequences in this specimen translate into the identical CDR3. The chain links TRBV28 to TRBJ1-2, with D possibly matching TRBD1 (6 bases). This CDR3 is 13 amino acids long. Germline V gene sequence: CDR1 MDHEN, CDR2 SYDVKM. The V end lost 3 bases, the J end lost 2 bases, and 7 bases lay between the germline ends. The CDR3 sequence is CASSLDRNYGYTF. CDR3 DNA sequence: TGTGCCAGCAGTTTGGACAGAAACTATGGCTACACCTTC.

This rearrangement joins TRBV7-3 to TRBJ1-1, with 7 positions matching TRBD1. Trimming cost V 6 bases and J 0 bases; bases outside gene matches: 4. The length of the CDR3 is 14 residues. Germline lookup yields CDR1 SGHTA and CDR2 FQGTGA. The CDR3 protein is CASRGQPMNTEAFF. Here the CDR3 DNA reads TGTGCCAGCAGGGGACAGCCTATGAACACTGAAGCTTTCTTT.

CDR3 sequence reads: CASGLGHSGNTIYF. CDR3 in DNA: TGTGCTAGTGGTTTAGGACACTCTGGAAACACCATATATTTT. This chain joins TRBV12-5 and TRBJ1-3, with a possible D match to TRBD1 (5 bases). The germline CDR1 and CDR2 sequences are LGHNT and FRNRAP. The CDR3 is made up of 14 amino acids. The V and J ends lost 3 bases and 0 bases respectively, with 6 bases between them.

In this sample, this clone turned up once. V gene TRBV7-3 combines with J gene TRBJ2-3; no clear D. CDR3 length: 14 residues. V gave up 2 bases and J gave up 2 bases, with 8 bases separating them. Looked up from germline, CDR1 is SGHTA and CDR2 is FQGTGA. CDR3 DNA sequence: TGTGCCAGCAGCTTATTTGGCTCCACAGATACGCAGTATTTT. It is translated as CASSLFGSTDTQYF.

V and J are TRBV4-1 and TRBJ1-3; D remains ambiguous. The CDR3 loop spans 17 amino acids. Germline-derived CDR1 and CDR2 are MGHRA and YSYEKL. Between the trimmed V and J ends, which lost 0 bases and 4 bases, there was a span of 16 bases. The CDR3 here is CASSQDLNRVGGNTIYF. Here the CDR3 DNA reads TGCGCCAGCAGCCAAGATCTGAACAGAGTAGGCGGAAACACCATATATTTT.

This clone was seen a handful of times. The chain recombines TRBV5-1 with TRBJ2-1; 13 bases fit TRBD2. The J segment lost 8 bases and the V segment lost 3 bases, leaving 11 bases of the junction unmatched. This CDR3 is 17 amino acids long. Looked up from germline, CDR1 is SGHRS and CDR2 is YFSETQ. CDR3 nucleotide sequence: TGCGCCAGCAGCTCCGGTCGACTAGCGGGAGGCTCCCATGAGCAGTTCTTC. It specifies CASSSGRLAGGSHEQFF.

The genes are TRBV7-2 and TRBJ2-7, with a possible D match to TRBD2 (7 bases). Between the trimmed V and J ends, which lost 2 bases and 5 bases, there was a span of 22 bases. Per germline, CDR1 SGHTA and CDR2 FQGNSA. This CDR3 has 17 amino acids. The CDR3: CASSLNSGLGGGNEQYF. CDR3 sequence (DNA): TGTGCCAGCAGCTTAAATTCCGGGCTAGGGGGAGGGAACGAGCAGTACTTC.

The genes are TRBV28 and TRBJ2-7; the D gene is possibly TRBD2 (5 bases). The germline V gene has CDR1 MDHEN and CDR2 SYDVKM. With 8 bases removed from V and 1 base from J, the gap between germline ends came to 9 bases. This CDR3 spans 12 amino acids. The CDR3 is CASGLASYEQYF. The CDR3 bases are TGTGCCAGCGGGCTAGCTTCCTACGAGCAGTACTTC.

This clone was observed a single time. A read error may account for a junction end that differs from germline. The chain links TRBV7-7 to TRBJ2-1; D remains unclear. Germline V CDR1 and CDR2: SSHAT, FNYEAQ (reference sequence). This CDR3 contains 15 residues. The CDR3 is CASSLDLAYHNEQFF. The CDR3 nucleotides read TGTGCTAGCAGCTTAGATTTAGCCTACCACAATGAGCAGTTCTTC.

This chain connects TRBV3-1 (or the pseudogene TRBV3-2) to TRBJ2-3; a possible D gene is TRBD2 (7 bases). CDR1 LGHDT and CDR2 YNNKEL come from the germline V gene (reference sequence). This CDR3 is built from 14 residues. Trimming left V 6 bases short and J 5 bases short, with 15 bases between. CDR3 sequence (DNA): TGTGCCAGCAGTCCAACAGGGAGGGGAGATACGCAGTATTTT. This encodes CASSPTGRGDTQYF.

This sequence joins TRBV2 and TRBJ2-7; 8 bases align to TRBD1. Germline V gene sequence: CDR1 SNHLY, CDR2 FYNNEI. Losses at the gene ends were 11 bases for V and 6 bases for J; bases not matched to a gene: 6. This CDR3 is 11 amino acids long. CDR3 amino acids: CAGKTGVEQYF. DNA of the CDR3: TGTGCCGGAAAGACAGGGGTCGAGCAGTACTTC.

The chain carries TRBV4-1 and TRBJ1-2, with a possible D match to TRBD1 (5 bases). V shed 0 bases and J shed 4 bases, with 15 bases lying between them. The CDR3 covers 16 residues. Looked up from germline, CDR1 is MGHRA and CDR2 is YSYEKL. The CDR3 DNA sequence: TGCGCCAGCAGCCAAGATTTTGATGCAGGGCGCTATGGCTACACCTTC. Its protein product is CASSQDFDAGRYGYTF.

This clone turned up a few times. J is TRBJ1-1 and V is TRBV5-1; D gene ambiguous. The ends were cut back, 4 bases at V and 4 bases at J, with 17 bases in the middle. Germline CDR1 SGHRS, CDR2 YFSETQ. The length of the CDR3 is 15 residues. Here the CDR3 DNA reads TGCGCCAGCAGCCTGGATAGGAGGTCCTTCACTGAAGCTTTCTTT. Translation: CASSLDRRSFTEAFF.

In the case of this clone: This CDR3 is also generated by other DNA sequences in the sample. The genes are TRBV7-9 and TRBJ1-2; 7 bases fit TRBD1. The CDR3 is 13 residues long. Germline V gene lookup returns CDR1 SEHNR and CDR2 FQNEAQ (reference sequence). The V gene end was trimmed by 5 bases and the J gene end by 2 bases; junction bases not matched to a gene: 2. The CDR3 nucleotides are TGTGCCAGCAGCCTACAGGGGAACTATGGCTACACCTTC. Translating gives CASSLQGNYGYTF.

The DNA for the CDR3 is TGTGCCAGCAGCCGAGAACCACAGGGGAGCACAGATACGCAGTATTTT. Translating it yields CASSREPQGSTDTQYF. The chain links TRBV5-4 to TRBJ2-3, with 7 positions matching TRBD1. Germline-derived CDR1 and CDR2 are SGHNT and YYREEE (reference sequence). Losses at the gene ends were 4 bases for V and 0 bases for J; bases not matched to a gene: 8. CDR3 size: 16 residues.

Regarding this clone: In the same sample, other DNA sequences code for this CDR3. This chain uses TRBV27 with TRBJ1-2; 10 bases line up with TRBD1. Per germline, CDR1 MNHEY and CDR2 SMNVEV (reference sequence). The CDR3 has 15 residues. V dropped 5 bases and J dropped 3; count of bases not matched to a gene: 6. This CDR3 is CASSPWTGGDYGYTF. CDR3 nucleotides: TGTGCCAGCAGTCCGTGGACAGGGGGAGACTATGGCTACACCTTC.

V gene TRBV12-5 combines with J gene TRBJ2-2, with 7 bases fitting TRBD1. There are 21 residues in the CDR3. The germline CDR1 and CDR2 sequences are LGHNT and FRNRAP. Trimming cost V 0 bases and J 0 bases; bases outside gene matches: 16. The CDR3 loop reads CASGLVRGTTGDVANTGELFF. Here the CDR3 DNA reads TGTGCTAGTGGTTTGGTACGTGGGACAACAGGGGACGTTGCGAACACCGGGGAGCTGTTTTTT.